Reported below is one T cell receptor beta chain. As yet, its antigen is unknown. These data originate in a study of shared clonotypes between healthy human individuals. The CDR3 has 14 amino acids. Germline V lookup: CDR1 SGDLS, CDR2 YYNGEE. Trimming shortened V by 0 bases and J by 8 bases, and 12 bases separated the two germline ends. Points from the study as a whole: The sole specimen, blood, was sampled, and tissue repertoires likely differ. Among the subsets, naive ones generally showed larger estimated richness than memory ones.

Replicate PCRs from sorted subsets contained 200 ng DNA, which is 30,000 to 35,000 T cell genomes. Sequencing was performed with immunoSEQ multiplex PCR; in TCRdb, only in-frame clones are kept and a portion is missing. The sample yields over a million clones, 95% to 97% seen once. This chain joins TRBV9 and TRBJ1-5; no reliable D call. This TCR was recovered from a man aged 25 to 40 in good health. Sequencing was performed on naive CD4+ T cells sorted from blood. Subset in this sample: CD45RA+ positively selected. The CDR3 protein is CASSVGTQTKPQHF. CDR3 DNA: TGTGCCAGCAGCGTAGGGACCCAAACTAAGCCCCAGCATTTT.